This passage covers 14 T cell receptor beta chains from one sample sequenced in a study of CD4 T cell repertoires in COVID-19. Using immunoSEQ multiplex PCR, the repertoire was profiled, and TCRdb retains in-frame clones only, with some absent. Of tens of thousands of clones listed, around 90% were seen once; the top ten hold 0.58%. These memory T cells were uncultured and sequenced directly after ex vivo isolation. Sequences were derived from central memory CD4+ T cells from blood, sampled before the COVID-19 pandemic. The receptors stem from a human donor who had COVID-19.

A single count supports this clone. CDR3 residues: CSVQDRGDTDTQYF. CDR3 in DNA: TGCAGCGTTCAGGACAGGGGGGACACAGATACGCAGTATTTT. The chain carries TRBV29-1 and TRBJ2-3; 10 bases match TRBD1. This CDR3 has 14 amino acids. V was clipped by 5 bases and J by 2 bases; unmatched bases: 4. Germline V gene sequence: CDR1 SQVTM, CDR2 ANQGSEA.

V gene TRBV19 combines with J gene TRBJ1-1; D not resolved. The CDR3 extends over 11 amino acids. CDR1 is LNHDA and CDR2 is SQIVND in the germline V gene (reference sequence). V shed 7 bases and J shed 0 bases, with 3 bases lying between them. The CDR3 sequence: CASTLNTEAFF. The CDR3, as DNA: TGTGCCAGTACTCTGAACACTGAAGCTTTCTTT.

The chain carries TRBV28 and TRBJ2-7, with 8 bases that match TRBD2. Trimming at V came to 8 bases and at J to 2 bases, leaving 5 bases not matched to a gene. Germline V lookup: CDR1 MDHEN, CDR2 SYDVKM. CDR3 length: 13 residues. CDR3 in DNA: TGTGCCAGCCAGCCGGGACTAGCCTACGAGCAGTACTTC. Its translation: CASQPGLAYEQYF.

The J gene is TRBJ1-2, the V gene TRBV19, with 8 positions matching TRBD1. Trimming cost V 10 bases and J 4 bases; bases outside gene matches: 14. The CDR3 is 15 amino acids. In germline, CDR1 is LNHDA, CDR2 SQIVND (reference sequence). CDR3 in amino acids: CATRADRGPLYGYTF. The DNA for the CDR3 is TGTGCCACTAGGGCCGACAGGGGTCCCCTCTATGGCTACACCTTC.

The rearrangement links TRBV5-1 to TRBJ2-7; 10 positions match TRBD2. Per the germline V gene, CDR1 is SGHRS and CDR2 is YFSETQ. The CDR3 totals 15 residues. The V and J ends lost 0 bases and 3 bases, in that order; junction bases with no gene match: 3. CDR3 sequence (DNA): TGCGCCAGCAGCTTGGCCCCTAGCGGGGGCTACGAGCAGTACTTC. Translation gives CASSLAPSGGYEQYF.

The CDR3 DNA follows: TGTGCCAGCAGTGAAACAGGGGGCTATGGCTACACCTTC. It translates to CASSETGGYGYTF. The chain couples TRBV6-1 to TRBJ1-2; 8 positions match TRBD1. Germline V gene sequence: CDR1 MNHNS, CDR2 SASEGT. Germline trimming cut 2 bases from V and 4 bases from J; bases unmatched to any gene: 0. CDR3 length: 13 residues.

This chain connects TRBV5-1 to TRBJ1-4; D remains ambiguous. CDR3 length: 14 residues. The germline V gene has CDR1 SGHRS and CDR2 YFSETQ. With 4 bases removed from V and 2 bases from J, the gap between germline ends came to 9 bases. In DNA, the CDR3 is TGCGCCAGCAGCAGCGGGCGGACTAATGAAAAACTGTTTTTT. Its protein product is CASSSGRTNEKLFF.

The chain couples TRBV28 to TRBJ1-5; D perhaps matches TRBD1 (5 bases). Trimming pared 3 bases from V and 5 bases from J, leaving 11 bases between. The germline V gene has CDR1 MDHEN and CDR2 SYDVKM. The CDR3 spans 14 residues. CDR3 nucleotides: TGTGCCAGCAGTTTTGGGCCGGGGGATCAGCCCCAGCATTTT. This sequence encodes CASSFGPGDQPQHF.

The chain recombines TRBV19 with TRBJ1-1; D gene uncertain. The V end was cut by 4 bases, the J end by 5 bases, with 8 bases between. Germline CDR1 reads LNHDA; CDR2 reads SQIVND (reference sequence). CDR3 size: 12 residues. The CDR3 bases are TGTGCCAGTAGTAGCGGTTGGACTGAAGCTTTCTTT. This encodes CASSSGWTEAFF.

The chain couples TRBV2 to TRBJ1-1; D is perhaps TRBD1 (5 bases). Trimming stripped 7 bases from V and 11 bases from J, with 17 bases between. The germline CDR1 and CDR2 sequences are SNHLY and FYNNEI. The CDR3 is 12 amino acids. The CDR3 sequence: CASTTGGVLAFF. DNA of the CDR3: TGTGCCAGCACTACCGGGGGGGTTTTGGCTTTCTTT.

The chain has TRBV11-3 and TRBJ2-1, with D tentatively TRBD1 (6 bases). V gave up 2 bases and J gave up 0 bases, with 11 bases separating them. The CDR3 is made up of 16 amino acids. CDR1 and CDR2 (germline): SGHNT, YENEEA. The DNA for the CDR3 is TGTGCCAGCAGCTTACGAACAGGGCTCTCCTACAATGAGCAGTTCTTC. It translates to CASSLRTGLSYNEQFF.

CDR3 sequence: CASSNLAGVTNEQFF. The CDR3 bases are TGTGCCAGCAGTAATCTAGCGGGGGTTACCAATGAGCAGTTCTTC. The gene calls are TRBV6-6 and TRBJ2-1, with 10 bases matching TRBD2. V lost 5 bases to trimming and J lost 6 bases; unmatched junction nucleotides: 7. This CDR3 is 15 amino acids long. Germline values: CDR1 MNHNY, CDR2 SVGAGI (reference sequence).

The V and J genes are TRBV30 and TRBJ1-1, with a weak D call TRBD1 (6 bases). The CDR3 is 13 residues long. The germline CDR1 and CDR2 sequences are GTSNPN and SVGIG (reference sequence). V gave up 8 bases and J gave up 6 bases, with 19 bases separating them. The CDR3 coding sequence is TGTGCCGGGCGGGGGACATTCGGTTCTGAAGCTTTCTTT. Amino acid sequence: CAGRGTFGSEAFF.

This chain uses TRBV7-2 with TRBJ2-1, with TRBD1 matching over 10 bases. The CDR3 contains 16 residues. V was clipped by 5 bases and J by 5 bases; unmatched bases: 9. The germline CDR1 and CDR2 sequences are SGHTA and FQGNSA. CDR3 DNA: TGTGCCAGCAGCCTCCAACCGGGACAGGGGAACAATGAGCAGTTCTTC. The encoded protein is CASSLQPGQGNNEQFF.